This is a list of T cell receptor beta chains from one sample in a study of cytomegalovirus exposure and HLA in healthy donors. TCRdb's copy holds only in-frame clones and misses some; the assay was immunoSEQ multiplex PCR. The data contain hundreds of thousands of clones, about nine tenths of them singletons. What was sequenced was PBMCs. These receptors came from a young woman in good health and CMV-seronegative. The CDR3 runs from the conserved cysteine through the conserved F or W. A D gene is named only where the DNA matches it firmly. The size field is filled for only some rows; it gives once, few, many or a size class.

TRBJ2-1 | - | - | TRBV7-9 | CASSLGRLILSDNEQFF | TGTGCCAGCAGCTTAGGTCGTCTCATCTTGTCGGACAATGAGCAGTTCTTC
TRBJ1-2 | - | TRBD1 | TRBV7-9 | CASSSQGAGYGYTF | TGTGCCAGCAGCTCACAGGGGGCGGGCTATGGCTACACCTTC
TRBJ1-6 | - | - | TRBV15 | CATSRARQTSPLHF | TGTGCCACCAGCAGGGCTAGACAGACTTCACCCCTCCACTTT
TRBJ1-2 | - | - | TRBV4-1 | CASSHPLSGYLGYTF | TGCGCCAGCAGCCACCCACTAAGCGGCTACCTCGGCTACACCTTC
TRBJ2-1 | - | - | TRBV5-6 | CASSLWLNEQFF | TGTGCCAGCAGCTTGTGGCTGAATGAGCAGTTCTTC
TRBJ2-2 | once | TRBD2 | TRBV7-3 | CASSFGTSRNTGELFF | TGTGCCAGCAGCTTCGGGACTAGCAGGAACACCGGGGAGCTGTTTTTT
TRBJ2-5 | - | TRBD1 | TRBV28 | CASSRQGVGQETQYF | TGTGCCAGCTCCCGGCAGGGGGTGGGCCAAGAGACCCAGTACTTC
TRBJ2-7 | - | TRBD1 | TRBV5-8 | CASSLSGQVPYEQYF | TGTGCCAGCAGCTTGTCGGGACAGGTGCCCTACGAGCAGTACTTC
TRBJ2-7 | - | - | TRBV7-9 | CASSSQVGEMEYF | TGTGCCAGCAGCTCTCAGGTCGGGGAGATGGAGTACTTC
TRBJ2-1 | - | TRBD2 | TRBV6-4 | CASSVSGTNNEQFF | TGTGCCAGCAGTGTTTCCGGGACTAACAATGAGCAGTTCTTC
TRBJ2-7 | - | - | TRBV27 | CASSFRERGEQYF | TGTGCCAGCAGTTTCAGGGAAAGAGGCGAGCAGTACTTC
TRBJ1-2 | - | TRBD1 | TRBV29-1 | CSVAMDRGYDGYTF | TGCAGCGTTGCCATGGACAGGGGGTACGATGGCTACACCTTC
TRBJ1-3 | - | - | TRBV30 | CAWIHRSGNTIYF | TGTGCCTGGATCCACAGATCTGGAAACACCATATATTTT
TRBJ1-2 | - | - | TRBV7-2 | CASSDDGSYGYTF | TGTGCCAGCAGCGACGACGGGAGTTATGGCTACACCTTC
TRBJ1-1 | - | - | TRBV2 | CASSVLMNTEAFF | TGTGCCAGCAGTGTCTTAATGAACACTGAAGCTTTCTTT
TRBJ2-1 | - | TRBD1 | TRBV2 | CASNGDRVDEQFF | TGTGCCAGCAACGGCGACAGGGTTGATGAGCAGTTCTTC
TRBJ2-3 | - | - | TRBV11-2 | CASSKPGLVTDTQYF | TGTGCCAGCAGCAAACCGGGACTGGTCACAGATACGCAGTATTTT
TRBJ2-7 | - | TRBD2 | TRBV19 | CASSFNGAGASYEQYF | TGTGCCAGTAGTTTTAACGGAGCGGGGGCCTCCTACGAGCAGTACTTC
TRBJ2-7 | - | TRBD2 | TRBV5-6 | CASSVAGGTREQYF | TGTGCCAGCAGCGTAGCGGGAGGTACGCGCGAGCAGTACTTC
TRBJ2-5 | - | - | TRBV7-8 | CASSSRETQYF | TGTGCCAGCAGCAGCAGGGAGACCCAGTACTTC
TRBJ2-7 | few | TRBD1 | TRBV4-1 | CASSHGDRFPLEQYF | TGCGCCAGCAGCCATGGGGACAGGTTCCCCCTCGAGCAGTACTTC
TRBJ1-5 | - | - | TRBV4-1 | CASSHLIGNQPQHF | TGCGCCAGCAGCCACCTAATCGGTAATCAGCCCCAGCATTTT
TRBJ2-7 | - | TRBD1 | TRBV7-9 | CASSLQGAFEQYF | TGTGCCAGCAGCTTACAGGGGGCGTTTGAGCAGTACTTC
TRBJ2-1 | - | - | TRBV5-1 | CASSLGSAGLKQFF | TGCGCCAGCAGCTTGGGTAGCGCGGGGTTGAAGCAGTTCTTC
TRBJ2-1 | once | TRBD2 | TRBV28 | CASRTGLAGVEQFF | TGTGCCAGCAGAACGGGACTAGCGGGAGTAGAGCAGTTCTTC
TRBJ2-1 | - | TRBD2 | TRBV6-6 | CASSPSGRNNEQFF | TGTGCCAGCAGCCCTAGCGGGAGAAACAATGAGCAGTTCTTC
TRBJ1-1 | - | - | TRBV28 | CASSFSMNTEAFF | TGTGCCAGCAGTTTTTCAATGAACACTGAAGCTTTCTTT
TRBJ1-2 | - | TRBD1 | TRBV9 | CASSGDREFGYGYTF | TGTGCCAGCAGCGGGGACAGGGAATTTGGTTATGGCTACACCTTC
TRBJ2-1 | - | TRBD2 | TRBV29-1 | CSVVAGGNEQFF | TGCAGCGTTGTAGCGGGGGGGAATGAGCAGTTCTTC
TRBJ2-7 | - | TRBD2 | TRBV4-1 | CASSLETSASSYEQYF | TGCGCCAGCAGCCTAGAAACTAGCGCGAGCTCCTACGAGCAGTACTTC
TRBJ2-1 | - | TRBD2 | TRBV7-2 | CASSWTSGTNEQFF | TGTGCCAGCAGCTGGACTAGCGGGACAAATGAGCAGTTCTTC
TRBJ2-7 | - | - | TRBV21-1 | CASSKGSRGAGPYEQYF | TGTGCCAGCAGCAAGGGGTCCAGGGGCGCGGGCCCCTACGAGCAGTACTTC
TRBJ2-5 | - | TRBD2 | TRBV6-1 | CASSGEWGLAGETQYF | TGTGCCAGCAGTGGAGAATGGGGACTAGCGGGCGAGACCCAGTACTTC
TRBJ2-7 | - | TRBD1 | TRBV6-1 | CASSAYRGSSYEQYF | TGTGCCAGCAGTGCTTACAGGGGGAGCTCCTACGAGCAGTACTTC
TRBJ2-3 | - | TRBD2 | TRBV29-1 | CMAGGRTDTQYF | TGCATGGCGGGGGGGCGCACAGATACGCAGTATTTT
TRBJ1-1 | once | - | TRBV18 | CASSPTTVSAEAFF | TGTGCCAGCTCGCCTACGACAGTTTCTGCTGAAGCTTTCTTT
TRBJ2-5 | - | TRBD2 | TRBV5-4 | CASSLEASGKTQYF | TGTGCCAGCAGCTTGGAGGCTAGCGGAAAGACCCAGTACTTC
TRBJ2-5 | once | - | TRBV6-5 | CASRFIAGETQYF | TGTGCCAGCAGGTTTATCGCGGGGGAGACCCAGTACTTC
TRBJ2-7 | - | TRBD1 | TRBV27 | CASSLVRTGSSEQYF | TGTGCCAGCAGTTTAGTACGGACAGGGTCGAGCGAGCAGTACTTC
TRBJ1-5 | - | - | TRBV6-1 | CASSVQGYQPQHF | TGTGCCAGCAGTGTACAGGGTTATCAGCCCCAGCATTTT
TRBJ2-2 | - | - | TRBV6-6 | CASSYGRELFF | TGTGCCAGCAGTTACGGCCGGGAGCTGTTTTTT
TRBJ1-5 | few | - | TRBV4-1 | CASSRLTGSNQPQHF | TGCGCCAGCAGCCGGTTAACGGGTAGCAATCAGCCCCAGCATTTT
TRBJ2-1 | - | TRBD1 | TRBV5-4 | CASSQTGAGSYNEQFF | TGTGCCAGCAGCCAGACAGGGGCTGGCTCCTACAATGAGCAGTTCTTC
TRBJ1-2 | - | TRBD1 | TRBV6-4 | CASRQGANYGYTF | TGTGCCAGCAGACAGGGGGCTAACTATGGCTACACCTTC
TRBJ2-5 | - | - | TRBV4-1 | CASSQGAVQETQYF | TGCGCCAGCAGCCAAGGTGCGGTACAAGAGACCCAGTACTTC
TRBJ2-3 | - | - | TRBV30 | CAWSGALYTDTQYF | TGTGCCTGGAGTGGGGCACTCTACACAGATACGCAGTATTTT
TRBJ2-1 | - | TRBD2 | TRBV7-3 | CASSLSGRADEQFF | TGTGCCAGCAGCTTATCCGGGAGGGCTGATGAGCAGTTCTTC
TRBJ2-4 | - | TRBD2 | TRBV14 | CASSQLAGGSKNIQYF | TGTGCCAGCAGCCAGCTAGCGGGAGGGTCCAAAAACATTCAGTACTTC
TRBJ2-5 | once | TRBD1 | TRBV2 | CASQEDRRQETQYF | TGTGCCAGCCAAGAGGACAGGCGGCAAGAGACCCAGTACTTC
TRBJ2-2 | - | - | TRBV2 | CAGAGSSGELFF | TGTGCCGGGGCGGGGTCCAGCGGGGAGCTGTTTTTT
TRBJ1-4 | once | - | TRBV18 | CASSALDSIATNEKLFF | TGTGCCAGCTCAGCACTGGACAGTATTGCAACTAATGAAAAACTGTTTTTT
TRBJ2-1 | - | - | TRBV27 | CASSLSTGSYNEQFF | TGTGCCAGCAGTTTATCGACAGGCTCGTACAATGAGCAGTTCTTC
TRBJ1-2 | once | TRBD1 | TRBV18 | CASSTQGQGDYGYTF | TGTGCCAGCTCAACACAGGGACAGGGGGACTATGGCTACACCTTC
TRBJ2-5 | - | TRBD2 | TRBV9 | CASSPRGSGRSETQYF | TGTGCCAGCAGCCCCCGTGGAAGCGGGAGGTCAGAGACCCAGTACTTC
TRBJ2-7 | - | TRBD1 | TRBV7-2 | CASSMGTGAGEQYF | TGTGCCAGCAGCATGGGGACAGGAGCAGGGGAGCAGTACTTC
TRBJ1-2 | - | - | TRBV6-6 | CASSYRPDSTNYGYTF | TGTGCCAGCAGTTACCGTCCGGACAGTACCAACTATGGCTACACCTTC
TRBJ2-6 | - | - | TRBV4-1 | CASSQVAASSGANVLTF | TGCGCCAGCAGCCAAGTTGCGGCTAGCTCTGGGGCCAACGTCCTGACTTTC
TRBJ1-2 | - | - | TRBV13 | CASSSTGPDGYTF | TGTGCCAGCAGCTCGACAGGTCCTGATGGCTACACCTTC
TRBJ2-3 | - | - | TRBV7-6 | CASTAGPDTQYF | TGTGCCAGCACGGCAGGGCCAGATACGCAGTATTTT
TRBJ2-1 | few | TRBD1 | TRBV19 | CASSQGQSYNEQFF | TGTGCCAGTAGTCAGGGACAGTCCTACAATGAGCAGTTCTTC